The clone carrying this T cell receptor beta chain was counted between two and nine times. Its target is not known. This entry is derived from a study of Graves' ophthalmopathy and Graves' hyperthyroidism. Study observations and caveats: Sensitivity of approximately 66% and specificity of 72% to 80% were achieved by the model that predicted ophthalmopathy progression. The blood repertoire also included most expanded thyroid clonotypes above 0.001 frequency.

Germline V lookup: CDR1 SGDLS, CDR2 YYNGEE. The V gene lost 4 bases and the J gene lost 2 bases, with 16 bases spanning the gap. The CDR3 totals 15 residues. Moderate-to-severe activity, with CAS ≥3, NOSPECS ≥4 and duration under 3 months, characterized the donors with ophthalmopathy. It was from roughly 10 ml of fresh peripheral blood that the PBMCs came. As the template, RNA transcripts were used to amplify TCR beta CDR3 regions. HTBI primers served in a first-round RT-PCR, which a second-round multiplex PCR followed. TCRdb redid the calling of the multiplex PCR reads with MiXCR, one entry per CDR3 protein. The sample lists about 240,000 distinct CDR3 sequences, around 45% seen once, with approximately 44% in the top ten.

The chain joins TRBV9 to TRBJ2-7; D perhaps matches TRBD1 (5 bases). Sequenced sample: peripheral blood. This receptor was obtained from an adult man with Graves' ophthalmopathy. This CDR3 is CASSQDPTDPYEQYF. The CDR3, as DNA: TGTGCCAGCAGCCAAGACCCGACAGATCCCTACGAGCAGTACTTC.